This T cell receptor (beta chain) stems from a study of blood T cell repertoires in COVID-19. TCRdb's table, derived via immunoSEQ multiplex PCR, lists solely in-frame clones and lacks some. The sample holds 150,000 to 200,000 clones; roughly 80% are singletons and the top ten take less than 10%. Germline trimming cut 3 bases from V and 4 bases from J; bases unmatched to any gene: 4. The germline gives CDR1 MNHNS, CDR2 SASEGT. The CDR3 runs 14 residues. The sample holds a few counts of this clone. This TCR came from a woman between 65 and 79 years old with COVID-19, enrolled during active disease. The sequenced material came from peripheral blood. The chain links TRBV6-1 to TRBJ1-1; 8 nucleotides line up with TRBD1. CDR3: CASSDRGLSTEAFF. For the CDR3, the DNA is TGTGCCAGCAGTGACAGGGGGCTGAGCACTGAAGCTTTCTTT.